This T cell receptor (beta chain) emerged from a study of persistence of HIV-infected CD4 T cells. Overall study: Donors were ART-treated; their CMV- and Gag-responding CD4+ T cells were isolated. Multiple blood draws of up to about 200 mL, except a couple of donors with single leukapheresis.

This was the immunoSEQ version 4 assay in survey mode. TCRdb's table, derived via immunoSEQ multiplex PCR, lists solely in-frame clones and lacks some. The sample holds 50,000 or so clones, around 75% seen once. Cells were stimulated with CMV-infected fibroblast lysates at 8.5 to 10 ug/mL. Sorted nonresponding memory CD4+ T cells were CD40L-negative, CD69-negative, CD45RO-high. Inclusion required CMV-positive serology and CD4+ counts above 400 cells/uL. In the case of this clone: Its cognate antigen is unknown.

The CDR3 is 13 residues long. Per the germline V gene, CDR1 is SGHNT and CDR2 is YYREEE (reference sequence). Between the trimmed V and J ends, which lost 0 bases and 8 bases, there was a span of 6 bases. Study-wide findings and caveats: Rare CMV-responding cells carrying HIV-1 proviruses were not analyzed separately for TCR.

This sequence was found in an adult man with HIV who was CMV-seropositive. The specimen was CD4+ T cells sorted from PBMCs after approximately 20-hour stimulation, collected from a patient who received antiretroviral therapy. The chain has TRBV5-4 and TRBJ1-6; D not certain. DNA of the CDR3: TGTGCCAGCAGCTTGGGCCGGGATTCACCCCTCCACTTT. This codes for CASSLGRDSPLHF.